This record covers a single TCR beta chain. What this receptor recognizes is not known. No clone much larger than this one lies a single base away; base qualities are absent. This record comes from a study of cytomegalovirus exposure and HLA in healthy donors (dated by TCRdb to about 2017). Regarding the complete study: An earlier analysis of roughly 630 of the donors reported 250 to 350 Gb of sequence data and 117 million unique TCR beta sequences from 150 million to 200 million T cells. Besides the first cohort of about 730 subjects, a separate validation cohort made up of over 95 different subjects was used. HLA typing covered class I and class II loci at four-digit resolution. The study aimed to test whether signatures of past pathogen exposure could be identified by cataloging public T cell receptors. An early release that covered 640 HLA-typed donors contained 250 to 350 gigabases of sequencing data and tens of millions of unique TCR sequences. To study patterns of TCR occurrence, a later analysis re-analyzed previously published TCR beta repertoires from 650 to 750 donors and added high-resolution HLA genotyping. All discovery cohort repertoires had been generated on a single sequencing platform. The T cell repertoires of under 750 subjects were profiled by immunosequencing and related to cytomegalovirus serostatus. The genetic ancestry cluster associated with self-reported Caucasian donors included 81% of the roughly 360 genotyped donors. To predict cytomegalovirus infection status, the study combined high-throughput TCR immunosequencing, statistical association of individual TCRs with disease status, and machine learning. To decide whether each TCR beta V gene segment behaved as functional or pseudogenic, an earlier analysis of 587 of the donors relied on high-throughput TCR beta sequencing. A later genetic analysis used genome-wide SNP genotypes for about 65% of the 666 donors, treating that subset as a discovery cohort. The later analysis used no new phenotypic data to find candidate immune exposures, relying instead on TCR beta sequences and their occurrence across donors. Roughly five DR-DQ haplotypes were handled as single units for association and clustering because linkage in the cohort was strong. Donor age, sex, ethnicity and CMV serostatus were compiled together with the repertoire data. Typing coverage differed by locus: A, B, C, DRB1 and DQB1 were typed in roughly 629-630 donors, DQA1 in roughly 500, DPA1 in around 600, and DPB1 in approximately 450. Across 398 genotyped donors of the cohort, an average of about 200,000 unique TCR beta nucleotide sequences per donor were sequenced, and approximately 17% of those sequences were non-productive. Study-wide conclusions, independent of this receptor: Immune exposure information for the cohort was limited to CMV serostatus. The earlier analysis of approximately 560 of the donors excluded approximately 15 rarely observed V segments, including chromosome 9 orphons, because counts were too low. An earlier analysis of around 540 of the donors showed that most TCR beta V segments appeared in productive rearrangements either about 87% or about 30% of the time, which broadly matched IMGT annotations. Because some donors lacked HLA typing at each locus, the association tests relied only on the typed subset. Only TCR beta chains were sequenced in this cohort, and the absence of alpha or paired-chain data limited detectable features. A further reported finding was that TCR beta sequences accurately predicted the HLA-A and HLA-B alleles for most subjects in the first cohort. When HLA alleles, especially DR and DQ, strongly co-occurred, TCR associations were difficult to assign to individual alleles. Compared with equally common non-associated chains, HLA-associated TCR beta chains in a later analysis were more clonally expanded and had lower generation probabilities. A later analysis associated some 17,000 TCR beta sequences with specific HLA alleles at a false discovery rate of 0.05. Correlated functional status among segregating V segments might reflect linkage disequilibrium, but an unknown experimental factor could not be ruled out. In vitro tests confirmed that a few of the cytomegalovirus-associated TCR beta chains recognize cytomegalovirus antigens. The classifier was reported to diagnose cytomegalovirus status with high specificity and sensitivity in both the original cohort and the validation cohort. In a later analysis, most CMV-associated TCR beta chains were found to appear HLA-restricted, with HLA associations seemingly driven largely by CMV exposure. A later analysis reported that several top co-occurrence clusters appeared linked to parvovirus B19, influenza, CMV and Epstein-Barr virus. V-gene and J-gene trimming of TCR beta chains was associated with a missense DCLRE1C variant in a later genetic analysis, and the association was replicated in an independent cohort. In the study, some 160 TCR beta chains were listed as associated with cytomegalovirus. Across donors, most TCR sequences were observed very rarely, whereas some public TCRs were present in many individuals. According to a later analysis, TCR association rates differed among HLA loci, with DRB1 alleles showing the most associated TCRs and HLA-C alleles showing the fewest. The authors suggested that the approach could potentially be generalized to other disease states and immunological phenotypes. Sequencing depth was assumed to be roughly uniform across donors in the presence/absence analyses, though that assumption may not hold. Some IMGT-functional V segments, including TRBV6-2 and TRBV6-3, could not be told apart with the 87-base-pair reads, so those segments were excluded. Compared with the roughly 720-donor mean, donors in an Asian-associated ancestry cluster had fewer N-insertions in productive TCRs, according to a later genetic analysis. A cluster of highly shared sequence variants was judged likely to be a technical artifact of the sequencing pipeline.

Libraries were made using the immunoSEQ multiplex PCR assay. For the multiplex PCR, a mixture combining 60 forward primers for TCR Vbeta segments and 13 reverse primers for TCR Jbeta segments was used. Amplification of the CDR3 region of rearranged TCR beta genes was performed with a multiplex PCR assay on genomic DNA. On the Illumina HiSeq System, the amplified TCR beta libraries were sequenced as 87-base-pair reads. As for the authors' bioinformatics: A later analysis tallied around 82 million unique TCR beta chains across the 650 to 750 repertoires, and around 10 million of those chains were shared by two or more donors. Raw reads were error-corrected and collapsed into unique sequences with a nearest-neighbor algorithm that merged closely related sequences to remove PCR and sequencing errors. To assign V, D and J gene segments, CDR3 sequences were aligned to IMGT reference sequences. Each retained sequence needed at least a six-nucleotide match to both a V gene segment and a J gene segment. Rearrangements were classified as productive when the CDR3 lacked stop codons and remained in frame with V and J, and all other rearrangements were classified as non-productive. CDR3 was defined according to IMGT convention as the region running from the second conserved V-encoded cysteine to the conserved J-encoded phenylalanine. The earlier analysis of some 550 of the donors excluded any sequence lacking an unambiguous match to a single V gene segment. In an earlier analysis of more than 500 of the donors, a V segment was called functional when productive rearrangements were above 56.7%, and segregating when the standard deviation between donors exceeded 5%. To diagnose cytomegalovirus status from the catalog of TCR beta chain sequences, a statistical classification framework was built. V and J gene assignment, in a later analysis, came from comparing TCR nucleotide sequences with IMGT/GENE-DB human TR gene sequences. In a later analysis, CDR3 sequences and most-parsimonious VDJ recombination scenarios were assigned using the TCRdist pipeline. A later analysis defined each TCR beta chain by its CDR3 amino acid sequence plus V-gene family, and excluded reads lacking a unique V-gene family. In a later analysis, approximately 640 highly shared, low-generation-probability nucleotide sequences were removed to address suspected cross-contamination and a sequencing artifact. A later analysis calculated a clonal expansion index for each public chain from normalized within-repertoire ranks of inferred template counts. A later analysis computed generation probabilities with a VDJ recombination model fitted to out-of-frame rearrangements, and checked the results against IGoR. Hypergeometric tests were used in a later analysis to score TCR-TCR, TCR-HLA and TCR-CMV co-occurrence, with a repertoire-size bias correction applied to the TCR pairs. A later analysis estimated false discovery rates by permuting HLA or CMV assignments 20 times. In a later analysis, co-occurring TCRs were grouped using DBSCAN, with TCRdist sequence similarity added in when clustering inside HLA-allele-positive subsets. Co-occurrence clustering excluded repertoires with fewer than 30,000 or more than 120,000 public chains, plus five with anomalous nucleotide sharing. In TCRdb, the immuneACCESS table is reduced to in-frame sequences with V and J assigned. These tables do not hold every clone; where another copy was compared, an unresolved V gene accounts for under half, and the others remain unexplained. V and J calls and clone size are given by that table; D and trimming were obtained from the DNA. This sample comprises 99,000 or so clones, around 84% of them detected only once. 1.3% of the sample is held by the ten biggest clonotypes.

The germline V gene supplies CDR1 SNHLY and CDR2 FYNNEI. Trimming takes 6 bases from V and 6 bases from J, and the germline ends sit 11 bases apart. There are 12 amino acids in the CDR3, from cysteine to phenylalanine inclusive. Only the CDR3 region is kept as DNA, spanning 36 bases read in frame from base 1. The cohort consisted of 650 to 700 healthy bone marrow donors. Cohort members were all nominally healthy when sampled, although unrecorded immune exposures were likely present. The donor tested CMV seronegative and was one of the 352 seronegative cohort members. A peripheral blood sample was provided by each donor, and peripheral blood mononuclear cells were used for TCR beta sequencing. Genomic DNA extraction from the blood cell samples was performed with the Qiagen DNeasy Blood Extraction Kit.

The sample comprised PBMCs. This clonotype originated in a man aged 30 to 39 in good health and CMV-seronegative. The V and J genes are TRBV2 and TRBJ1-2; TRBD1 is a possible D gene, resting on 6 matching bases. The CDR3 protein sequence reads: CASSLTGHGYTF. Here is the DNA: TGTGCCAGCAGCCTGACAGGTCATGGCTACACCTTC.